This TCR beta chain came from a study of technical replicates of blood from a few donors. Generated by immunoSEQ multiplex PCR, the TCRdb table keeps only in-frame clones and is missing some. The sample includes about 74,000 clones, 95% of them seen just once. This sequence was found in a human donor in good health. The specimen was T cells isolated from PBMCs.

CDR3: CSVVTVYNEQFF. CDR3 bases: TGCAGCGTTGTAACGGTCTACAATGAGCAGTTCTTC. The chain employs TRBV29-1 and TRBJ2-1; D unresolved. V dropped 4 bases and J dropped 3 bases, with 7 bases sitting between them. The V gene's germline CDR1 is SQVTM and CDR2 ANQGSEA. This CDR3 is built from 12 residues.